The source of this TCR beta chain is a study of vaccination and CD4 T cells after COVID-19. Study at large: Convalescent patients had positive nasal swab PCR results for SARS-CoV-2. Disease was mild in several and severe in one. Control cultures, each given a CEFX pool, an HIV-1 Nef pool, or no peptide, were included. Findings and limits, study-wide: The median proportion of reactive clones detected only post-vaccination in convalescent patients was more than 65%.

Once obtained from cultured CD4+ T cells, the DNA was sequenced using the Oncomine TCR Beta short-read assay. One entry per CDR3 protein, called by TCRdb with MiXCR from the PCR reads. The sample shows about 7,800 distinct CDR3 sequences, about three fifths of them seen only once. This clonotype occurred once. What it binds is unknown. Sample treatment: approximately 10-day PBMC culture with coronavirus spike peptide pools or control peptides (ViraFEST assay). This TCR was recovered from a human donor who had recovered from COVID-19. Material for sequencing was CD4+ T cells from blood, cultured in vitro.

The CDR3 spells CASSLRLGDTQYF. The CDR3 DNA sequence: TGTGCCAGCAGTCTTCGGTTGGGAGATACGCAGTATTTT. The chain uses TRBV6-2 or TRBV6-3 and TRBJ2-3; no definite D call. V lost 5 bases and J lost 5, with 11 bases in between. Germline-derived CDR1 and CDR2 are MNHEY and SVGEGT. This CDR3 has 13 residues.